This T cell receptor beta chain is from a study of response to subunit inactivated influenza vaccine. General study results and limits: New T cells are recruited in small numbers by each seasonal influenza vaccination, according to the authors' suggestion.

MiXCR, run by TCRdb on the RT-PCR reads, gives a single entry per CDR3 protein. This sample carries under 950,000 distinct CDR3 sequences, approximately 22% of them seen once, and the ten largest clones take roughly a tenth. As regards this clonotype: Its antigen is not known.

This CDR3 is built from 11 residues. V shed 7 bases and J shed 4 bases, with 11 bases lying between them. Germline CDR1 and CDR2: DFQATT and SNEGSKA (reference sequence). J is TRBJ2-7 and V is TRBV20-1, with D possibly matching TRBD2 (6 bases). Here the sequenced sample was PBMCs from blood, taken roughly 5 days after vaccination. This receptor was taken from a man aged 45-60 years who received an inactivated influenza vaccine. CDR3 residues: CSVGGRYEQYF. CDR3 bases: TGCAGTGTGGGGGGAAGATACGAGCAGTACTTC.